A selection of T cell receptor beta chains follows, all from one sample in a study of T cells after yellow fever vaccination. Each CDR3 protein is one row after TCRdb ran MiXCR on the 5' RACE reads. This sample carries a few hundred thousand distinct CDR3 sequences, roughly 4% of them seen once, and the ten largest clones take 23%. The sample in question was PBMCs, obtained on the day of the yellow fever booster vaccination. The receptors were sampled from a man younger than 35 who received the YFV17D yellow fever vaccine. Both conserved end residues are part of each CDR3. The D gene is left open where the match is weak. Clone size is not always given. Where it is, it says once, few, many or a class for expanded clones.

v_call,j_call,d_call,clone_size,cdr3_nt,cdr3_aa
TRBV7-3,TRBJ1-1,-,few,TGTGCCAGCAGCCCACAGGGACCGGACACTGAAGCTTTCTTT,CASSPQGPDTEAFF
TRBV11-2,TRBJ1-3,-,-,TGTGCCAGCAGCTTAGCCCCCCGAGGGACTGGAAACACCATATATTTT,CASSLAPRGTGNTIYF
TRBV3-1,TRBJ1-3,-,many,TGTGCCAGCAGCCAAGGGTCCCGCTCTGGAAACACCATATATTTT,CASSQGSRSGNTIYF
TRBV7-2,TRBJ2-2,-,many,TGTGCCAGCAGCTTCCGTAGGACTGAGACCGGGGAGCTGTTTTTT,CASSFRRTETGELFF
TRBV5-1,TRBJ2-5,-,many,TGCGCCAGCAGCTTGGCTGGGGGGTCTGAGGAGACCCAGTACTTC,CASSLAGGSEETQYF
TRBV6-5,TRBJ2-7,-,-,TGTGCCAGCAGTTACTCGATTAGGGGGAGCGAGCAGTACTTC,CASSYSIRGSEQYF
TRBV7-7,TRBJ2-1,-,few,TGTGCCAGCAGCCCTATGACTAGTAGCGATGAGCAGTTCTTC,CASSPMTSSDEQFF
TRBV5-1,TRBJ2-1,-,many,TGCGCCAGCAGCCGACTAGAAGGTAATGAGCAGTTCTTC,CASSRLEGNEQFF
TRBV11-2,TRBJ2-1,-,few,TGTGCCAGCAGCTTTGAGGGGTTGGGGTACTACAATGAGCAGTTCTTC,CASSFEGLGYYNEQFF
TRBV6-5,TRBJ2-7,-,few,TGTGCCAGCAGTTACTCCACCGGGGTTCCTTCTTACGAGCAGTACTTC,CASSYSTGVPSYEQYF
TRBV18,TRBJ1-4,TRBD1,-,TGTGCCAGCTCACCCCAGGGGGCCGACGATTCTCTGTTTTTT,CASSPQGADDSLFF
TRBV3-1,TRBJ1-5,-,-,TGTGCCAGCAGCCAAGATGTTTATCAGCCCCAGCATTTT,CASSQDVYQPQHF
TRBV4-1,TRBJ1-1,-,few,TGCGCCAGCAGCCAATCCCCATCGGGACACACTGAAGCTTTCTTT,CASSQSPSGHTEAFF
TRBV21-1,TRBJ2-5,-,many,TGTGCCCGACGGGGACAAGAAGAGACCCAGTACTTC,CARRGQEETQYF